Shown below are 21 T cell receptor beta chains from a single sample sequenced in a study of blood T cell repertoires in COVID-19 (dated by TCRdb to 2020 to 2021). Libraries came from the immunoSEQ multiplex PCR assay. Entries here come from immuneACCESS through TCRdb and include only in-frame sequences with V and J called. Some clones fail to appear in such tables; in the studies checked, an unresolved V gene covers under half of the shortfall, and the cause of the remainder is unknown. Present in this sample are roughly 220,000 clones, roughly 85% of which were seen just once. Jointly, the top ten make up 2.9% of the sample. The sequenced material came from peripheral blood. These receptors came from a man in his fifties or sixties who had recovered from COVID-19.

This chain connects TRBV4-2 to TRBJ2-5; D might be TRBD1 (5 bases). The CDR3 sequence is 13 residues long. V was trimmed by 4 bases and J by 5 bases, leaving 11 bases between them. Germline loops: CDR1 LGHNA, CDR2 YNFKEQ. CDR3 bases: TGTGCCAGCAGCCCCCCCAAGGGGGAGACCCAGTACTTC. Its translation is CASSPPKGETQYF.

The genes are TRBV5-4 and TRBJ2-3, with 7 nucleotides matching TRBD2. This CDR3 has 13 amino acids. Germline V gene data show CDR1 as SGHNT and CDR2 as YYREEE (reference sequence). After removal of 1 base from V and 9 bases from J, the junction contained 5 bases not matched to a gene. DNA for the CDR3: TGTGCCAGCAGCTTGAGGGAGGGTGAGACGCAGTATTTT. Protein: CASSLREGETQYF. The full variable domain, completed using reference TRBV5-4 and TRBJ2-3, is ETGVTQSPTHLIKTRGQQVTLRCSSQSGHNTVSWYQQALGQGPQFIFQYYREEENGRGNFPPRFSGLQFPNYSSELNVNALELDDSALYLCASSLREGETQYFGPGTRLTVL.

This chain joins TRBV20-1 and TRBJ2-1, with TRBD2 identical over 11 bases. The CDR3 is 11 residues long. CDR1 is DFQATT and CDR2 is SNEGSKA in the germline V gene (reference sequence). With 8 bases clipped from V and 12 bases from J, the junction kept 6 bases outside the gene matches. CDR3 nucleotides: TGCAGTACACTCGGACTAGCGGGGCAGTTCTTC. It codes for CSTLGLAGQFF.

CDR3 protein: CASSPWGSGRKDTQYF. CDR3 in DNA: TGTGCCAGCAGCCCCTGGGGTAGCGGGAGGAAAGATACGCAGTATTTT. The genes are TRBV7-9 and TRBJ2-3, with 10 bases identical to TRBD2. The CDR3 covers 16 residues. CDR1 and CDR2 from the germline V gene are SEHNR and FQNEAQ (reference sequence). Trimming at V came to 5 bases and at J to 5 bases, leaving 10 bases not matched to a gene. The full variable domain, completed using reference TRBV7-9 and TRBJ2-3, is DTGVSQNPRHKITKRGQNVTFRCDPISEHNRLYWYRQTLGQGPEFLTYFQNEAQLEKSRLLSDRFSAERPKGSFSTLEIQRTEQGDSAMYLCASSPWGSGRKDTQYFGPGTRLTVL.

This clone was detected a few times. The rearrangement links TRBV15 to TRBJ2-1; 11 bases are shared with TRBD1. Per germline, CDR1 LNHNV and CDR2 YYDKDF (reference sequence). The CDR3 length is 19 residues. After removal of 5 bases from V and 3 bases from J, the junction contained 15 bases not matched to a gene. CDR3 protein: CATSHGTGGEWGIYNEQFF. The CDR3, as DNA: TGTGCCACCAGCCACGGGACAGGGGGGGAATGGGGTATCTACAATGAGCAGTTCTTC.

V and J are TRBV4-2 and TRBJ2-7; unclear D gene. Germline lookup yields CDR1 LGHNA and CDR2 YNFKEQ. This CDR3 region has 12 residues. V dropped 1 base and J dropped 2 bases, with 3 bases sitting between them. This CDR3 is CASSQGAYEQYF. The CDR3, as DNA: TGTGCCAGCAGCCAAGGAGCCTACGAGCAGTACTTC.

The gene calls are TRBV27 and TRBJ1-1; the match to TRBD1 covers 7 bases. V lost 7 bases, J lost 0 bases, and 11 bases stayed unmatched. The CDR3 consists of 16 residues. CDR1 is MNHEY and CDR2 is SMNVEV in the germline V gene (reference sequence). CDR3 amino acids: CASKPLTGQMNTEAFF. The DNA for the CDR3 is TGTGCCAGCAAACCATTAACGGGACAGATGAACACTGAAGCTTTCTTT.

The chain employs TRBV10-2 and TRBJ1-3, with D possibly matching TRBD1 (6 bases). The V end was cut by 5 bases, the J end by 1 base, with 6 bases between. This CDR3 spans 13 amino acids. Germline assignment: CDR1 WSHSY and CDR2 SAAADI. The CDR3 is CASSQGSGNTIYF. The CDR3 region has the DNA TGCGCCAGCAGTCAGGGGTCTGGAAACACCATATATTTT.

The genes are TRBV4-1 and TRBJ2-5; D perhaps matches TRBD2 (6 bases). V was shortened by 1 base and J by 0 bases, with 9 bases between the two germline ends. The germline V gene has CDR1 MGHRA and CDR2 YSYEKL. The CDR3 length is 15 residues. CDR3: CASSQGGVYQETQYF. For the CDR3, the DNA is TGCGCCAGCAGCCAAGGGGGGGTGTACCAAGAGACCCAGTACTTC.

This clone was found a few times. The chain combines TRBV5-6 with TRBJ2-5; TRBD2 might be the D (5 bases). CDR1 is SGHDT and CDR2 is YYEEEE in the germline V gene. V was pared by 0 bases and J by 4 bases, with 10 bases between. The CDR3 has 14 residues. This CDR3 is CASSLELVPETQYF. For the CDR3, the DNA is TGTGCCAGCAGCTTGGAACTAGTCCCAGAGACCCAGTACTTC.

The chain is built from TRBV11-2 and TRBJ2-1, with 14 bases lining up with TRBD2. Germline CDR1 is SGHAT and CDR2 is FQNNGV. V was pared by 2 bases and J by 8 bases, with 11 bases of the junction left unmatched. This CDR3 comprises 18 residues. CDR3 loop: CASSLWGGTSGRGDEQFF. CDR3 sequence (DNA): TGTGCCAGCAGCTTATGGGGTGGGACTAGCGGGAGAGGCGATGAGCAGTTCTTC.

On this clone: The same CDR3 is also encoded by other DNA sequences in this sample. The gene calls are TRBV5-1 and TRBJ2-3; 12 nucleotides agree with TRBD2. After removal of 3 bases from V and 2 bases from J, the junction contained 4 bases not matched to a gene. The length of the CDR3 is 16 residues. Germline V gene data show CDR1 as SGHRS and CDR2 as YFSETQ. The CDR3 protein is CASSSGLAGATDTQYF. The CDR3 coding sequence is TGCGCCAGCAGCTCGGGACTAGCGGGTGCCACAGATACGCAGTATTTT.

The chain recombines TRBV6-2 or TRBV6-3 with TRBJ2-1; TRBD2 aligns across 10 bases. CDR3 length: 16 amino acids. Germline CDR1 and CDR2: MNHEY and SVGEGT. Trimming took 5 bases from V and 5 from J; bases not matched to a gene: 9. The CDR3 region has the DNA TGTGCCAGCAGTCGTCGCAGCGGGAGGGTAGACAATGAGCAGTTCTTC. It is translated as CASSRRSGRVDNEQFF.

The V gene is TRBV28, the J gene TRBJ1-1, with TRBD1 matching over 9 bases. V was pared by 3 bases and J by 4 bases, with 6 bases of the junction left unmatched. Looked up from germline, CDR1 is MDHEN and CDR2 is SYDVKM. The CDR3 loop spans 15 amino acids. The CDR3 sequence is CASSFTGTGSTEAFF. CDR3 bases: TGTGCCAGCAGTTTCACCGGGACAGGGTCCACTGAAGCTTTCTTT.

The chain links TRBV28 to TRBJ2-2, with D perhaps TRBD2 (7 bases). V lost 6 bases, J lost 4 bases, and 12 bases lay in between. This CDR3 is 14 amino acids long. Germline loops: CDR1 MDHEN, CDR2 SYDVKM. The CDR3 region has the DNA TGTGCCAGCAGAGCGGGACACCTCACCGGGGAGCTGTTTTTT. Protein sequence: CASRAGHLTGELFF. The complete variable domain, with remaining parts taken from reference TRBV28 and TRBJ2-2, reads DVKVTQSSRYLVKRTGEKVFLECVQDMDHENMFWYRQDPGLGLRLIYFSYDVKMKEKGDIPEGYSVSREKKERFSLILESASTNQTSMYLCASRAGHLTGELFFGEGSRLTVL.

The chain's CDR3 is CASSPDPGQSLEQYF. The CDR3 DNA is TGTGCCAGCAGCCCCGACCCGGGACAGTCTTTGGAGCAGTACTTC. The chain employs TRBV3-1 (or the pseudogene TRBV3-2) and TRBJ2-7; 7 positions agree with TRBD1. From germline, CDR1 is LGHDT and CDR2 YNNKEL (reference sequence). The junction had 13 bases not matched to a gene; V was cut back by 4 bases and J by 7 bases. This CDR3 spans 15 amino acids.

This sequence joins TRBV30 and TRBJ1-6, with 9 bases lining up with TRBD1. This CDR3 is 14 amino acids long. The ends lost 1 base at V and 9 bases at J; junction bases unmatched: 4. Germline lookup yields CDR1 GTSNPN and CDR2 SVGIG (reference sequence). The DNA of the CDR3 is TGTGCCTGGAGTGCTTACAGGGGGCCTTCACCCCTCCACTTT. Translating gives CAWSAYRGPSPLHF.

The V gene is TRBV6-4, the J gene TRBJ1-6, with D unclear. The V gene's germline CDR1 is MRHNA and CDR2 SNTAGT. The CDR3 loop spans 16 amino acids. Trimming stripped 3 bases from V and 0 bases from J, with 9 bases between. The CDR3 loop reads CASSEFGSSYNSPLHF. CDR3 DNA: TGTGCCAGCAGTGAATTTGGGAGCTCCTATAATTCACCCCTCCACTTT.

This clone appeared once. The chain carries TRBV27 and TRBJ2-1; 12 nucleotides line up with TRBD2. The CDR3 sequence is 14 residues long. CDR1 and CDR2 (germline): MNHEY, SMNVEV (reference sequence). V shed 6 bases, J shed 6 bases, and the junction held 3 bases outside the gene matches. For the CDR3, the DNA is TGTGCCAGCAGGATACTAGCGGGAGGCAATGAGCAGTTCTTC. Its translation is CASRILAGGNEQFF.

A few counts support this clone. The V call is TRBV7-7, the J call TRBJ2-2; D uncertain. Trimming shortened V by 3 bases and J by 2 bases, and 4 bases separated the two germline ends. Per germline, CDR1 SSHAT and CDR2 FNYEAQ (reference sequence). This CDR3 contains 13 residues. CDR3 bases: TGTGCCAGCAGCTTCCTTAACACCGGGGAGCTGTTTTTT. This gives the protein CASSFLNTGELFF. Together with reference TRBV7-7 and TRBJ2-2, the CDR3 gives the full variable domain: GAGVSQSPRYKVTKRGQDVTLRCDPISSHATLYWYQQALGQGPEFLTYFNYEAQPDKSGLPSDRFSAERPEGSISTLTIQRTEQRDSAMYRCASSFLNTGELFFGEGSRLTVL.

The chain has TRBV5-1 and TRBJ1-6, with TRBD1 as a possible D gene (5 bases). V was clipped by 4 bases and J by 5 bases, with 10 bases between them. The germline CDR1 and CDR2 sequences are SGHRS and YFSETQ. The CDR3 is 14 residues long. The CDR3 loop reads CASSADTNNSPLHF. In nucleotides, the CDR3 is TGCGCCAGCAGCGCGGACACTAATAATTCACCCCTCCACTTT. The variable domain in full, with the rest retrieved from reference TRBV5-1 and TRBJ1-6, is KAGVTQTPRYLIKTRGQQVTLSCSPISGHRSVSWYQQTPGQGLQFLFEYFSETQRNKGNFPGRFSGRQFSNSRSEMNVSTLELGDSALYLCASSADTNNSPLHFGNGTRLTVT.